These 14 T cell receptor beta chains share one sample of origin, sequenced in a study of blood T cell repertoires in COVID-19. Repertoires were generated with immunoSEQ multiplex PCR, while TCRdb's copy carries only in-frame clones and drops some. The table lists 360,000 or so clones, roughly 86% of them singletons. The specimen was PBMCs or T cells enriched from blood (not recorded which). The receptors stem from a woman aged 25-40 years who had been exposed to COVID-19.

V is TRBV27 and J is TRBJ1-1; 7 nucleotides match TRBD1. CDR3 size: 14 residues. Germline lookup yields CDR1 MNHEY and CDR2 SMNVEV (reference sequence). Unmatched junction bases numbered 10, after V lost 8 bases and J lost 4 bases. This CDR3 is CASVLSQGGTEAFF. CDR3 nucleotide sequence: TGTGCCAGCGTCCTGAGCCAGGGGGGCACTGAAGCTTTCTTT.

This clone was picked up a small number of times. V is TRBV21-1 and J is TRBJ1-5. TRBV21-1 is designated a pseudogene. This CDR3 has 12 amino acids. CDR3 DNA: TGTGCCAGCAGGCCTACGAATCAGCCCCAGCATTTT. It is translated as CASRPTNQPQHF.

The chain links TRBV5-1 to TRBJ2-3, with D maybe TRBD2 (5 bases). Germline V gives CDR1 SGHRS, CDR2 YFSETQ. This CDR3 is built from 13 residues. The ends were cut back, 4 bases at V and 4 bases at J, with 10 bases in the middle. The CDR3 region is CASSAILADTQYF. The CDR3 bases are TGCGCCAGCAGCGCTATACTAGCAGATACGCAGTATTTT.

The gene calls are TRBV12-5 and TRBJ2-3; TRBD1 aligns across 9 bases. Trimming took 4 bases from V and 1 from J; bases not matched to a gene: 6. Germline V gene sequence: CDR1 LGHNT, CDR2 FRNRAP. The CDR3 length is 16 residues. The CDR3 is CASGSPTGGGTDTQYF. The CDR3 DNA follows: TGTGCTAGTGGTTCGCCAACAGGGGGCGGCACAGATACGCAGTATTTT.

The chain employs TRBV6-5 and TRBJ2-6; TRBD1 matches 10 bases. In germline, CDR1 is MNHEY, CDR2 SVGAGI. V trimming: 6 bases; J trimming: 3 bases; junction bases outside the gene matches: 2. This CDR3 has 15 amino acids. The DNA of the CDR3 is TGTGCCAGCAGGGGGACAGGGGATGGGGCCAACGTCCTGACTTTC. Amino acid sequence: CASRGTGDGANVLTF.

CDR3 nucleotides: TGTGCCAGCAAAGCGGTCACCAGCTCCTACGAGCAGTACTTC. This encodes CASKAVTSSYEQYF. The chain employs TRBV2 and TRBJ2-7, with D possibly being TRBD2 (5 bases). Germline V lookup: CDR1 SNHLY, CDR2 FYNNEI. The CDR3 runs to 14 residues. Trimming shortened V by 7 bases and J by 0 bases, and 13 bases separated the two germline ends. The full variable domain, completed using reference TRBV2 and TRBJ2-7, is EPEVTQTPSHQVTQMGQEVILRCVPISNHLYFYWYRQILGQKVEFLVSFYNNEISEKSEIFDDQFSVERPDGSNFTLKIRSTKLEDSAMYFCASKAVTSSYEQYFGPGTRLTVT.

This clone was found many times. The V gene is TRBV7-3, the J gene TRBJ2-2, with 9 bases identical to TRBD2. There are 16 residues in the CDR3. The germline V gene encodes CDR1 SGHTA and CDR2 FQGTGA. The trim removed 1 base at V and 5 bases at J, leaving 5 bases unmatched. The CDR3 DNA reads as TGTGCCAGCAGCTTAATAGCGGGAGTTACAACCGGGGAGCTGTTTTTT. Encoded protein: CASSLIAGVTTGELFF. Filled out from reference TRBV7-3 and TRBJ2-2, the complete variable domain reads GAGVSQTPSNKVTEKGKYVELRCDPISGHTALYWYRQSLGQGPEFLIYFQGTGAADDSGLPNDRFFAVRPEGSVSTLKIQRTERGDSAVYLCASSLIAGVTTGELFFGEGSRLTVL.

V gene TRBV5-4 combines with J gene TRBJ1-1; D perhaps matches TRBD1 (5 bases). The CDR3 covers 14 residues. V was pared by 0 bases and J by 1 base, with 7 bases between. The germline V gene encodes CDR1 SGHNT and CDR2 YYREEE (reference sequence). The CDR3 sequence is CASSLDRWNTEAFF. Here the CDR3 DNA reads TGTGCCAGCAGCTTGGACAGGTGGAACACTGAAGCTTTCTTT.

In DNA form, the CDR3 reads TGCGCCAGCAGTGAGTCGACCACTAGCGGATCCCAGTATTTT. Amino acid sequence: CASSESTTSGSQYF. The V call is TRBV10-1, the J call TRBJ2-3; TRBD2 matches at 8 bases. The CDR3 spans 14 residues. V lost 0 bases and J lost 12; bases outside the gene matches: 8. The germline V gene encodes CDR1 WNHNN and CDR2 SYGVQD (reference sequence).

The chain is built from TRBV28 and TRBJ1-5; TRBD1 is a possible D gene (5 bases). Trimming stripped 5 bases from V and 6 bases from J, with 11 bases between. The CDR3 is 13 amino acids. Germline V gene sequence: CDR1 MDHEN, CDR2 SYDVKM. The CDR3 here is CASSLRGTQPQHF. The CDR3 nucleotides are TGTGCCAGCAGTCTAAGGGGCACTCAGCCCCAGCATTTT. Full variable domain (rest looked up from reference TRBV28 and TRBJ1-5): DVKVTQSSRYLVKRTGEKVFLECVQDMDHENMFWYRQDPGLGLRLIYFSYDVKMKEKGDIPEGYSVSREKKERFSLILESASTNQTSMYLCASSLRGTQPQHFGDGTRLSIL.

The chain couples TRBV28 to TRBJ2-7; D is unclear. The CDR3 sequence is 16 residues long. Trimming took off 4 bases at V and 2 bases at J, with 18 bases between the two ends. The V gene's germline CDR1 is MDHEN and CDR2 SYDVKM. Here the CDR3 reads CASSSTGQRPAYEQYF. Written as DNA, the CDR3 is TGTGCCAGCAGTTCCACTGGCCAGCGACCCGCCTACGAGCAGTACTTC.

The chain recombines TRBV18 with TRBJ1-2; D is unresolved. Deletions cut 3 bases from V and 2 bases from J, with 13 bases between. CDR3 length equals 15 residues. CDR1 and CDR2 from the germline V gene are KGHSH and LQKENI. The CDR3 region is CASSPNRRENYGYTF. DNA for the CDR3: TGTGCCAGCTCACCCAACCGGAGGGAGAACTATGGCTACACCTTC.

This chain joins TRBV14 and TRBJ2-1, with D unresolved. V dropped 1 base and J dropped 4 bases, with 11 bases sitting between them. Germline CDR1 and CDR2: SGHDN and FVKESK. The CDR3 is made up of 15 amino acids. The CDR3 reads CASSQAGNRYNEQFF. The CDR3, as DNA: TGTGCCAGCAGCCAAGCGGGTAATAGGTACAATGAGCAGTTCTTC.

The V and J genes are TRBV28 and TRBJ1-2; 9 positions match TRBD1. Germline V gene lookup returns CDR1 MDHEN and CDR2 SYDVKM. With V trimmed by 6 bases and J by 4 bases, 0 bases remained unmatched. The CDR3 sequence is 12 residues long. The CDR3 DNA reads as TGTGCCAGCAGGACAGGGGGCTATGGCTACACCTTC. Its translation: CASRTGGYGYTF.